A selection of T cell receptor beta chains follows, all from one sample in a study of Ad26.COV2.S vaccination and SARS-CoV-2 variants. Method: immunoSEQ multiplex PCR; TCRdb's copy keeps in-frame clones and lacks some. The table lists about 320,000 clones, around four fifths of them singletons. Sequences were derived from peripheral blood, sampled in a trial of Ad26.COV2.S vaccine versus placebo. The source of these receptors is a person aged 18-65 years who received the Ad26.COV2.S COVID-19 vaccine or a placebo. Both conserved end residues are part of each CDR3. The D gene is left open where the match is weak. The size entry is marked missing in some rows and otherwise reads once, few, many or a size class.

-	once	TRBV5-1	TRBJ2-5	CASSTNRPQETQYF	TGCGCCAGCAGCACAAACAGGCCGCAAGAGACCCAGTACTTC
-	-	TRBV11-3	TRBJ2-2	CASSSVDGVTGELFF	TGTGCCAGCAGCTCTGTGGACGGAGTCACCGGGGAGCTGTTTTTT
TRBD1	-	TRBV7-3	TRBJ2-2	CASSLRAGGVGTGELFF	TGTGCCAGCAGCTTACGAGCAGGGGGCGTCGGCACCGGGGAGCTGTTTTTT
-	-	TRBV7-3	TRBJ1-2	CASSPDSGDGYTF	TGTGCCAGCAGCCCCGATTCAGGGGATGGCTACACCTTC
-	-	TRBV28	TRBJ2-1	CASTPGLPNNEQFF	TGTGCCAGCACTCCGGGGCTGCCCAACAATGAGCAGTTCTTC
-	once	TRBV5-6	TRBJ2-7	CASSSSPLEIGLGYF	TGTGCCAGCAGTTCATCTCCCTTGGAGATCGGGCTCGGGTACTTC
TRBD1	-	TRBV7-9	TRBJ1-1	CASSLLTGPPKKNTEAFF	TGTGCCAGCAGCTTATTGACAGGGCCGCCCAAAAAGAACACTGAAGCTTTCTTT
-	-	TRBV27	TRBJ2-2	CASSLSWGGNTGELFF	TGTGCCAGCAGTTTATCGTGGGGGGGCAACACCGGGGAGCTGTTTTTT
-	-	TRBV29-1	TRBJ2-2	CSAWGAGNTGELFF	TGCAGCGCGTGGGGGGCAGGGAACACCGGGGAGCTGTTTTTT
-	-	TRBV7-8	TRBJ1-5	CASSLAMDNQPQHF	TGTGCCAGCAGCTTAGCGATGGACAATCAGCCCCAGCATTTT
-	few	TRBV4-2	TRBJ2-1	CASSQTTPGPPYEQFF	TGTGCCAGCAGCCAGACAACCCCGGGACCCCCCTATGAGCAGTTCTTC
TRBD1	-	TRBV9	TRBJ1-2	CASSPPGGLYGYTF	TGTGCCAGCAGTCCCCCAGGGGGCCTCTATGGCTACACCTTC
TRBD1	few	TRBV2	TRBJ2-6	CASNAGGASSGANVLTF	TGTGCCAGCAACGCAGGGGGCGCGTCCTCTGGGGCCAACGTCCTGACTTTC
-	-	TRBV29-1	TRBJ1-5	CSVRDTYNQPQHF	TGCAGCGTCAGGGACACCTACAATCAGCCCCAGCATTTT
-	-	TRBV18	TRBJ1-3	CASSQTDTLSGNTIYF	TGTGCCAGCTCACAAACGGACACTCTCTCTGGAAACACCATATATTTT
TRBD1	-	TRBV5-1	TRBJ1-1	CASSGQGYLNTEAFF	TGCGCCAGCAGCGGACAGGGGTACCTGAACACTGAAGCTTTCTTT
-	-	TRBV7-8	TRBJ1-5	CASSLDTGPSQPQHF	TGTGCCAGCAGCTTAGACACAGGACCGTCTCAGCCCCAGCATTTT
TRBD2	-	TRBV7-9	TRBJ2-7	CASSLALAGHHEQYF	TGTGCCAGCAGCTTAGCCCTAGCGGGGCATCACGAGCAGTACTTC
-	-	TRBV11-3	TRBJ2-1	CASSLVGLTNEQFF	TGTGCCAGCAGCTTAGTGGGACTTACCAATGAGCAGTTCTTC
TRBD1	-	TRBV28	TRBJ1-2	CASSFSGTGVFGYTF	TGTGCCAGCAGTTTCTCCGGGACAGGAGTGTTTGGCTACACCTTC
TRBD2	-	TRBV11-2	TRBJ2-1	CASSLDGIGGGAGNEQFF	TGTGCCAGCAGCCTAGATGGGATTGGCGGGGGGGCCGGGAATGAGCAGTTCTTC
TRBD1	-	TRBV6-1	TRBJ1-4	CASSDGQGSNEKLFF	TGTGCCAGCAGTGATGGACAGGGTTCAAATGAAAAACTGTTTTTT